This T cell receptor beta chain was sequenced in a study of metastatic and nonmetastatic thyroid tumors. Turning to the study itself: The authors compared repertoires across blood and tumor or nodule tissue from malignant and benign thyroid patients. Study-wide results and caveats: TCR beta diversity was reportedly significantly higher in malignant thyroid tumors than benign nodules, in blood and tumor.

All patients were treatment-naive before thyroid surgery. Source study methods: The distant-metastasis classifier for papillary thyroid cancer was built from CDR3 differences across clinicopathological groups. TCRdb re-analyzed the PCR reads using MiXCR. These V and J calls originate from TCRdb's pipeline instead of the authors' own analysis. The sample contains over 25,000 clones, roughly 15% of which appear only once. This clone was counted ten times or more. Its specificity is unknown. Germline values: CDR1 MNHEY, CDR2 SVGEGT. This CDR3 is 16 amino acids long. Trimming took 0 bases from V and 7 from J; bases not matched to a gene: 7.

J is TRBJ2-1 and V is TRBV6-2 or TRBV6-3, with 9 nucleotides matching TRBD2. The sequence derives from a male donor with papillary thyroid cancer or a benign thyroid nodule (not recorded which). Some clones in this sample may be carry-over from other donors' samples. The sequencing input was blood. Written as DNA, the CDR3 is TGTGCCAGCAGTTACTCCCCTAGCGGGATAAATAATGAGCAGTTCTTC. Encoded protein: CASSYSPSGINNEQFF.